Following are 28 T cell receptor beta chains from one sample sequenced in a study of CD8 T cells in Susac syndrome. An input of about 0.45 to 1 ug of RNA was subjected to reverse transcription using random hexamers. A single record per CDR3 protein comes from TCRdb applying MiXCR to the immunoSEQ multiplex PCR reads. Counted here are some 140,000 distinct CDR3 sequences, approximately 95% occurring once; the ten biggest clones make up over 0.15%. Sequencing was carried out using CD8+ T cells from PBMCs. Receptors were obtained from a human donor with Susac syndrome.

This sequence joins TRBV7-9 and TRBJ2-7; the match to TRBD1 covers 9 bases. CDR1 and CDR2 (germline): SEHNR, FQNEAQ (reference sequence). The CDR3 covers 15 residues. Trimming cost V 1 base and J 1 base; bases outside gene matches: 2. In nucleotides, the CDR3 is TGTGCCAGCAGCTTAGGACAGGGGGAGTCCTACGAGCAGTACTTC. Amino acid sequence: CASSLGQGESYEQYF.

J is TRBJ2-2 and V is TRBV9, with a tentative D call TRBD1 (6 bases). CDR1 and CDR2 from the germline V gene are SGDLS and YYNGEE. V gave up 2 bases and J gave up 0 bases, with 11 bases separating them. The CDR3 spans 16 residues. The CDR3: CASSVQGSTNTGELFF. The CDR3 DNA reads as TGTGCCAGCAGCGTTCAGGGGTCGACGAACACCGGGGAGCTGTTTTTT.

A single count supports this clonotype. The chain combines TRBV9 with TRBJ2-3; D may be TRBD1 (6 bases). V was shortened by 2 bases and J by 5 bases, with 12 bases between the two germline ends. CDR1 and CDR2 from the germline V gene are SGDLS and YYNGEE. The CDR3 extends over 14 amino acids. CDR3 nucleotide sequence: TGTGCCAGCAGCGTCGAGGGGGAAATAGATACGCAGTATTTT. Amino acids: CASSVEGEIDTQYF.

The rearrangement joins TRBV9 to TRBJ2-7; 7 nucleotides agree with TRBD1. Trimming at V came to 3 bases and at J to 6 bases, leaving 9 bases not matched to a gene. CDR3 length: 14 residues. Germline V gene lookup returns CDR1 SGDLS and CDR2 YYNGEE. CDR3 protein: CASSAGDSVVEQYF. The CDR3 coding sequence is TGTGCCAGCAGCGCCGGGGACAGCGTGGTCGAGCAGTACTTC.

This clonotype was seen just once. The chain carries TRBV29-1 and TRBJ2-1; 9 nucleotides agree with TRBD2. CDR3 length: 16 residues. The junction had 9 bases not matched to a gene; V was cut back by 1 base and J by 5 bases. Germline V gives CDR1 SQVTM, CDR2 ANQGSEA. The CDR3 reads CSVEVLAGGPNNEQFF. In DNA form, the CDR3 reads TGCAGCGTTGAAGTTCTGGCGGGAGGGCCCAACAATGAGCAGTTCTTC.

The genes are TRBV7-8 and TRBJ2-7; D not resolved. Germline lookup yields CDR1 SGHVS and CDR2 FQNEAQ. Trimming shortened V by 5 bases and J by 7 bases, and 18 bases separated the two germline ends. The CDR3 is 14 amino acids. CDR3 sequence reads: CASSPTQGFPEQYF. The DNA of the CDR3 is TGTGCCAGCAGCCCCACCCAAGGTTTTCCGGAGCAGTACTTC.

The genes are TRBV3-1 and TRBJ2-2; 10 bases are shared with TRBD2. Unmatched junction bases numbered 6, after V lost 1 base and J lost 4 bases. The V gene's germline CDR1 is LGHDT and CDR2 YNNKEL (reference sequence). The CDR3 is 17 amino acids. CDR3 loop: CASSQAQSSGGTGELFF. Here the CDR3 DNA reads TGTGCCAGCAGCCAAGCCCAGTCTAGCGGGGGCACCGGGGAGCTGTTTTTT.

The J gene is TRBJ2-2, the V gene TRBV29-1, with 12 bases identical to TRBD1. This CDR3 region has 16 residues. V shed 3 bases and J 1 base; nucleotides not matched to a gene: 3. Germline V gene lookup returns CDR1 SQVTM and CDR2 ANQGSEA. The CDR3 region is CSVEGQGAGNTGELFF. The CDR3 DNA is TGCAGCGTTGAGGGACAGGGGGCGGGGAACACCGGGGAGCTGTTTTTT.

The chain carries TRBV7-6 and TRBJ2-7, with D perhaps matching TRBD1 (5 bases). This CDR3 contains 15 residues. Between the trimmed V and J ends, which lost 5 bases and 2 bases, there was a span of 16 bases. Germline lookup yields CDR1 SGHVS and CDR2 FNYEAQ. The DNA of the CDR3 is TGTGCCAGCAGCCCAGAACCGACAGAAGCCTACGAGCAGTACTTC. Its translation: CASSPEPTEAYEQYF.

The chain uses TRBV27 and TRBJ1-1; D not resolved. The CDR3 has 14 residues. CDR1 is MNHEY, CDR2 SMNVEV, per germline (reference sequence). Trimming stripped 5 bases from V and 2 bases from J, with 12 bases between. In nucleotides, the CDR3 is TGTGCCAGCAGTACGACATATCCCAACACTGAAGCTTTCTTT. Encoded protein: CASSTTYPNTEAFF.

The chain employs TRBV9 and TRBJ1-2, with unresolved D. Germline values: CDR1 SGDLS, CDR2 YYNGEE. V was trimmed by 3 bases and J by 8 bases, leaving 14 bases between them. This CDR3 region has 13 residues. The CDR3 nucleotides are TGTGCCAGCAGCGAGGAAGACTTGAGAGGCTACACCTTC. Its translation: CASSEEDLRGYTF.

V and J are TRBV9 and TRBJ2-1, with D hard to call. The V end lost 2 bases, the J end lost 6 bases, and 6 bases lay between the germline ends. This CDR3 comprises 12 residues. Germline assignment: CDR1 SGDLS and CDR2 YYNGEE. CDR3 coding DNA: TGTGCCAGCAGCGTCCGGTCCAATGAGCAGTTCTTC. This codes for CASSVRSNEQFF.

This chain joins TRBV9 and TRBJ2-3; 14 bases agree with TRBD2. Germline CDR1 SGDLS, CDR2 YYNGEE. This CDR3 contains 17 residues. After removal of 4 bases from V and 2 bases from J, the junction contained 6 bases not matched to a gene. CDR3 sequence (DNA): TGTGCCAGCAGCCCACGGACTAGCGGGGGGCCCACAGATACGCAGTATTTT. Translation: CASSPRTSGGPTDTQYF.

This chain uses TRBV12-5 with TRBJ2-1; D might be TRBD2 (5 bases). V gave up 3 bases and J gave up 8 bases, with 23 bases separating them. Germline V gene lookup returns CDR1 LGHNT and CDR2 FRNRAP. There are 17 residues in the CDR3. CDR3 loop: CASGFNTRQTGIDEQFF. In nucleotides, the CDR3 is TGTGCTAGTGGTTTTAATACGAGGCAGACGGGGATCGATGAGCAGTTCTTC.

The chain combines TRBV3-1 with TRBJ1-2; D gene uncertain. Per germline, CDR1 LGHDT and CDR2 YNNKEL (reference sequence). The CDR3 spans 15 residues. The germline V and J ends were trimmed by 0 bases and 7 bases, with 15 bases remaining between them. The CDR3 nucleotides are TGTGCCAGCAGCCAAGAGGCTTTGGTAGGCGGTGGCTACACCTTC. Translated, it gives CASSQEALVGGGYTF.

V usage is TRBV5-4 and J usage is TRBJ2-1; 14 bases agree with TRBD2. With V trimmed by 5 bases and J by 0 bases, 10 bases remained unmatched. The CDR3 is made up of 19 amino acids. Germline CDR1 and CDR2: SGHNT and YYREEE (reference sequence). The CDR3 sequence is CASRSGTSGRRSSYNEQFF. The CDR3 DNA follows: TGTGCCAGCAGGTCCGGGACTAGCGGGAGAAGGAGCTCCTACAATGAGCAGTTCTTC.

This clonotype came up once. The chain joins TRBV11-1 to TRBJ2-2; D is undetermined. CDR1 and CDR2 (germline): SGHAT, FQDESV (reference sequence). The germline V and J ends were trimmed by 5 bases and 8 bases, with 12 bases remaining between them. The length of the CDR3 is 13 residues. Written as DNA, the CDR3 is TGTGCCAGCAGCCTTTTAGCAGAGGGGGAGCTGTTTTTT. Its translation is CASSLLAEGELFF.

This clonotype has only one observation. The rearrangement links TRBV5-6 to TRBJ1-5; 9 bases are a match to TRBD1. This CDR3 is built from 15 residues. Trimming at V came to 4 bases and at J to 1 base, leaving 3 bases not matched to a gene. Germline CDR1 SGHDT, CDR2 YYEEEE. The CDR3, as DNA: TGTGCCAGCAGCACGGGGACAGGGAGCAATCAGCCCCAGCATTTT. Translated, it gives CASSTGTGSNQPQHF.

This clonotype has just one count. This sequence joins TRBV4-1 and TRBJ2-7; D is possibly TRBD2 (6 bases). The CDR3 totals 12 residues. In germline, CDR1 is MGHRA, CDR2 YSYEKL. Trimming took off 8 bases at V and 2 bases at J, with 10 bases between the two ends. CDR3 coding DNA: TGCGCCAGCTCTAGCGTAACCTACGAGCAGTACTTC. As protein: CASSSVTYEQYF.

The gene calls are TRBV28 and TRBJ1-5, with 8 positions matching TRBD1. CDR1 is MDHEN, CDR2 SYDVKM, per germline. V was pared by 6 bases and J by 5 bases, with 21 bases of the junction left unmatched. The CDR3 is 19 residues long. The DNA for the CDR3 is TGTGCCAGCAGCCTCATCCGACAGGGGATCAGGGGGAACGATCAGCCCCAGCATTTT. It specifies CASSLIRQGIRGNDQPQHF.

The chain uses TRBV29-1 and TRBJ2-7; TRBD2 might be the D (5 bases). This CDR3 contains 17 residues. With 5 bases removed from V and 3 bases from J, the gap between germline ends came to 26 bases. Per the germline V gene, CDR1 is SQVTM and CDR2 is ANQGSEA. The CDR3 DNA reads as TGCAGCGTTATCAAGGGAGAGGAAAGCCGCCCCGTCTACGAGCAGTACTTC. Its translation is CSVIKGEESRPVYEQYF.

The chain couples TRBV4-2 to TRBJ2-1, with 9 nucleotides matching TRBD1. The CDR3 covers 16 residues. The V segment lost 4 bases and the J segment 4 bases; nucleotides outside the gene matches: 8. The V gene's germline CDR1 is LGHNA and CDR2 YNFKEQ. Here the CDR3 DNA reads TGTGCCAGCAGCCCAGAGACAGGGGGTTCGTACAATGAGCAGTTCTTC. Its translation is CASSPETGGSYNEQFF.

For the CDR3, the DNA is TGCAGCGATGTTGGGTACCCCCTGGGAGACAATGAGCAGTTCTTC. Amino acids: CSDVGYPLGDNEQFF. V is TRBV29-1 and J is TRBJ2-1, with D possibly TRBD2 on 5 matching bases. The germline V and J ends were trimmed by 7 bases and 5 bases, with 21 bases remaining between them. The germline gives CDR1 SQVTM, CDR2 ANQGSEA. This CDR3 is built from 15 residues.

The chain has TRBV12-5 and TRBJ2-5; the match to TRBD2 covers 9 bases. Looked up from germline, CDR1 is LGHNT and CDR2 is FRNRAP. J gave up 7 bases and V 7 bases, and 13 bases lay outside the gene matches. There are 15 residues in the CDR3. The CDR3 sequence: CASVEGTSTRWTQYF. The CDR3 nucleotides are TGTGCTAGTGTCGAGGGGACTAGCACCCGGTGGACCCAGTACTTC.

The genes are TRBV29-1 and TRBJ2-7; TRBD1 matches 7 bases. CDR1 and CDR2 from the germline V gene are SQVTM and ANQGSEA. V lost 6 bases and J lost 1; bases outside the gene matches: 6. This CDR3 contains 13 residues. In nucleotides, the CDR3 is TGCAGCGTGGTCTGGGACAGTTCCTACGAGCAGTACTTC. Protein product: CSVVWDSSYEQYF.

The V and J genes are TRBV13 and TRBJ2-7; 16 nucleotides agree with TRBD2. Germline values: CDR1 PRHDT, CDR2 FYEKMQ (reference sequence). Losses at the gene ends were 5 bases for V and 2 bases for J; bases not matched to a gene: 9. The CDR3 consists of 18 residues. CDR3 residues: CASSPGTSGRGMTYEQYF. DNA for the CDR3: TGTGCCAGCAGCCCCGGGACTAGCGGGAGGGGGATGACCTACGAGCAGTACTTC.

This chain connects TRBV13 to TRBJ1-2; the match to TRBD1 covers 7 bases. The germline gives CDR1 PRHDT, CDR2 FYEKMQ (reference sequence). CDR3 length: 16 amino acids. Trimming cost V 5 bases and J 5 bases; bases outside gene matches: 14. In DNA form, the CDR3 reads TGTGCCAGCAGCGGAGGCTCTGGGACAGAGACTTATGGCTACACCTTC. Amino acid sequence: CASSGGSGTETYGYTF. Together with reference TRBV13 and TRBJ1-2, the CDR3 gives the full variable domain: AAGVIQSPRHLIKEKRETATLKCYPIPRHDTVYWYQQGPGQDPQFLISFYEKMQSDKGSIPDRFSAQQFSDYHSELNMSSLELGDSALYFCASSGGSGTETYGYTFGSGTRLTVV.

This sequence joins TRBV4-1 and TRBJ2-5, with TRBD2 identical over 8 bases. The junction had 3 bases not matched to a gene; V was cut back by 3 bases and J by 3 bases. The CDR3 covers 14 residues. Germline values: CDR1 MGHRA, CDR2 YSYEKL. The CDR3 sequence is CASSHREGEETQYF. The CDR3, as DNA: TGCGCCAGCAGCCACCGGGAGGGTGAAGAGACCCAGTACTTC.